This TCR beta chain was profiled in a study of long-term antiretroviral therapy in people with HIV (dated 2022 in TCRdb). Concerning the study at large: Collection of the earliest samples took place about a decade ahead of the 2015 WHO recommendation for immediate ART, at a time when ART was typically delayed until CD4 counts fell. From over 25 adults with confirmed HIV infection, the cohort provided fewer than 200 cryopreserved PBMC samples, gathered serially across a mean of about six years (range 1-12). About 40% of the 30 participants with HIV were female. A retrospective serial study tested whether ART initiation and durable HIV suppression were associated with changes in peripheral blood TRB repertoire composition and diversity. No cross-contamination during QIAcube processing was shown when test extractions of a monoclonal T-cell line were performed alongside about 33 polyclonal samples.

Taken from the germline V gene, the CDR1 and CDR2 loops are MNHNS and SASEGT. The CDR3 runs 12 residues from the cysteine to the phenylalanine. The kept DNA is CDR3 alone, 36 bases in frame from the first base. Between the V and J ends, shortened by 10 bases and 2 bases respectively, the junction contains 10 bases. Remarks on this clone: Its cognate antigen has yet to be identified. No much larger clone exists at a distance of one base, and base qualities are not known.

Inclusion was restricted to participants for whom at least one PBMC sample before ART initiation and at least two post-ART samples were available. All participants with HIV were treated in the United States of America. Before DNA extraction, cryopreserved samples containing about 0.9-11 million PBMC were thawed and washed. At the time of the earliest PBMC sample, participants with HIV were aged between about 23 and 55 years. Per participant, PBMC samples came from 1-4 timepoints prior to ART initiation and 2-8 timepoints following ART initiation, for a median of 7 samples. For every participant, serial HIV viral load, CD4+ T-cell count, ART history and demographic data were obtained. A Qiagen kit on a QIAcube was used to extract genomic DNA from unsorted PBMC, with samples processed in batches of 12. On the study overall, not on this receptor specifically: CDR3 length ranges in HIV repertoires were narrower than in controls, and network structure suggested an antigen-experienced repertoire with only a slight naive shift after ART. Owing to limited PBMC availability, only the TCR beta chain was sequenced, without alpha chain pairing. Expanded TRB clones identified before ART initiation dominated the repertoire at all time points, although this dominance fluctuated and declined in many PLHIV after ART. Inferences about post-ART repertoire changes were limited because no data were available on ART adherence, viral resistance or therapy changes. Because pre-ART samples had limited cell numbers, profiling was done on unsorted PBMC rather than on sorted CD4+ and CD8+ T cells. The samples span the years 2004 to 2017, and the ART regimens used at that time may not be as effective as current regimens. Starting ART was linked to a significant rise in TRB diversity, yet even after long-term ART the diversity remained significantly lower than in transplant donor controls.

Sequencing of the TRB variable region was done with the immunoSEQ hsTCRB v3.0 assay at survey level resolution. The target sequencing depth for TRB was about 40,000-55,000 T-cell genomes per sample. Pooled TRB libraries were sequenced on an Illumina MiSeq with a v3 150-cycle kit. As for how the authors treated the data: Analysis of repertoires was carried out in R inside a reproducible Nextflow workflow spanning QC, data transformation and analysis. LymphoSeq2, an R package for exploring AIRR-Seq data, was used to implement custom analyses. Four samples yielding fewer than 5000 total TRB sequences were excluded, leaving approximately 190 analyzed HIV repertoires. Of the 188 retained HIV repertoires, almost 60 were collected before and more than 120 after ART initiation. Each repertoire was downsampled to 5000 TRB nucleotide sequences, and summary statistics were averaged across 100 downsampling iterations. The analysis kept only TRB sequences whose CDR3 regions were at least seven amino acids long. Two measures captured diversity: a Shannon entropy-derived clonality score and the Gini coefficient. Repertoire networks linked the top 5000 CDR3 amino acid sequences whenever two sequences differed by an edit distance of one. For TRB CDR3 amino acid sequences, antigen specificity groups and MHC restriction were predicted with GLIPH2. To flag known associations with CMV, EBV, HIV or tissue antigens, CDR3 amino acid sequences were compared against VDJdb and McPAS-TCR. Pre-ART, post-ART and control groups were compared with Wilcoxon signed-rank tests and Holm-Bonferroni correction. The source is immuneACCESS, and TCRdb retained only in-frame sequences with V and J called. Part of the clones is not carried over; for the studies checked, unresolved V genes explain less than half of this, and the remainder is unexplained. The V and J calls and clone size come from that table; D and trimming were worked out from the DNA. Across this sample there are 25,000 to 35,000 clones, with approximately 88% seen only once. 9.5% to 10% of the sample comes from the top ten.

This TCR came from a man aged 25-40 years with HIV. This chain is built from TRBV6-1 and TRBJ2-3; the D gene remains uncertain. Here the sequenced sample was unsorted PBMCs, taken almost 2.9 years after starting antiretroviral therapy. The CDR3 is CATRPHTDTQYF. In nucleotides, the sequence is TGTGCCACCCGACCCCACACAGATACGCAGTATTTT.